This TCR beta chain was sequenced for a study of T cells in localized non-small cell lung cancer. Clones were sequenced by immunoSEQ multiplex PCR, and TCRdb holds only the in-frame ones, with some missing. The sample has tens of thousands of clones; 70% to 80% are singletons. With V trimmed by 9 bases and J by 15 bases, 18 bases remained unmatched. This CDR3 has 14 amino acids. CDR1 and CDR2 (germline): SEHNR, FQNEAQ (reference sequence). The sample in question was PBMCs, obtained before any cancer treatment. The receptor's source is a woman aged 35 to 75 with stage II squamous cell lung carcinoma. The chain employs TRBV7-9 and TRBJ2-1, with TRBD2 matching over 9 bases. DNA of the CDR3: TGTGCCAGTCTACCAACCGAGACTAGCGGATGGGGGTTCTTC. It codes for CASLPTETSGWGFF. The variable domain in full, completed from reference TRBV7-9 and TRBJ2-1, reads DTGVSQNPRHKITKRGQNVTFRCDPISEHNRLYWYRQTLGQGPEFLTYFQNEAQLEKSRLLSDRFSAERPKGSFSTLEIQRTEQGDSAMYLCASLPTETSGWGFFGPGTRLTVL.